This T cell receptor (beta chain) was recorded in a study of glioma-infiltrating T cells. Overall study results and limits: Tissue-blood divergence was below expectation in non-neoplastic patients, above in gliomas. Tissue and blood shared very few CDR3 sequences.

Using RNA template, CDR3s of TCR alpha and beta were amplified with iRepertoire arm-PCR. Tissue mRNA or PBMC total RNA, roughly 100-400 ng, went into one-step reverse transcription and amplification. One entry per CDR3 protein results from TCRdb running MiXCR on the multiplex PCR reads. The sample includes more than 100,000 distinct CDR3 sequences, less than 30% seen only once; the top ten take roughly 45%. Germline CDR1 reads SEHNR; CDR2 reads FQNEAQ (reference sequence). Deletions cut 5 bases from V and 1 base from J, with 18 bases between. This CDR3 comprises 16 residues. Many counts were recorded for this clonotype. As yet, its antigen is unknown.

This TCR was recovered from a human donor with low-grade glioma or glioblastoma, undergoing nonglioma brain surgery, or in good health (not recorded which). Sequenced material: glioma tissue, nonneoplastic brain tissue, or PBMCs (not recorded which). The V and J genes are TRBV7-9 and TRBJ2-7; maybe TRBD1 (6 bases). The CDR3 sequence: CASSPRQDGVSYEQYF. CDR3 bases: TGTGCCAGCAGCCCTCGACAGGACGGGGTTTCCTACGAGCAGTACTTC.